What follows are 23 T cell receptor beta chains derived from one specimen sequenced in a study of shared clonotypes between healthy human individuals (dated by TCRdb to 2018 to 2020). Library prep was done by the immunoSEQ multiplex PCR assay. Entries here come from immuneACCESS through TCRdb and include only in-frame sequences with V and J called. Some clones fail to appear in such tables; in the studies checked, an unresolved V gene covers under half of the shortfall, and the cause of the remainder is unknown. Within this sample are fewer than 650,000 clones, with roughly four fifths of them counted one time only. 13% of the sample belongs to the ten largest clones. The sample taken for sequencing was PBMCs. All receptors derive from a woman in her thirties or forties in good health. Some clones in this sample may be carry-over from other donors' samples.

This clone was seen a handful of times. The CDR3 sequence: CASSVTGTSAYEQYF. In DNA, the CDR3 is TGTGCCAGCAGTGTAACCGGGACTAGCGCCTACGAGCAGTACTTC. The rearrangement links TRBV28 to TRBJ2-7; 10 bases map to TRBD2. The germline gives CDR1 MDHEN, CDR2 SYDVKM. V lost 5 bases, J lost 2 bases, and 6 bases stayed unmatched. The length of the CDR3 is 15 residues.

J is TRBJ2-5 and V is TRBV28; D remains unclear. Trimming cost V 6 bases and J 7 bases, with 12 bases left between them. The CDR3 consists of 12 residues. CDR1 MDHEN and CDR2 SYDVKM come from the germline V gene. CDR3 nucleotide sequence: TGTGCCAGCAGAAGCCGAGGCGGGACCCAGTACTTC. Encoded protein: CASRSRGGTQYF.

This clone has just one count. The genes are TRBV19 and TRBJ2-3, with TRBD2 matching over 10 bases. V shed 3 bases and J 5 bases; nucleotides not matched to a gene: 8. Germline V gene sequence: CDR1 LNHDA, CDR2 SQIVND (reference sequence). The CDR3 runs to 16 residues. The CDR3 region is CASSMLLAGVLDTQYF. The CDR3 DNA follows: TGTGCCAGTAGTATGCTTCTAGCGGGAGTTTTAGATACGCAGTATTTT. The variable domain in full, completed from reference TRBV19 and TRBJ2-3, reads DGGITQSPKYLFRKEGQNVTLSCEQNLNHDAMYWYRQDPGQGLRLIYYSQIVNDFQKGDIAEGYSVSREKKESFPLTVTSAQKNPTAFYLCASSMLLAGVLDTQYFGPGTRLTVL.

The CDR3 coding sequence is TGCAGCGTTGGGGGACAGATGAACACCGGGGAGCTGTTTTTT. Translation gives CSVGGQMNTGELFF. The V gene is TRBV29-1, the J gene TRBJ2-2, with TRBD1 matching 7 bases. V trimming: 4 bases; J trimming: 1 base; junction bases outside the gene matches: 3. This CDR3 is 14 amino acids long. Looked up from germline, CDR1 is SQVTM and CDR2 is ANQGSEA.

This clone was seen just once. The V and J genes are TRBV7-2 and TRBJ2-1; 10 bases fit TRBD1. There are 16 residues in the CDR3. Unmatched junction bases numbered 6, after V lost 2 bases and J lost 5 bases. Germline CDR1 reads SGHTA; CDR2 reads FQGNSA. As DNA, the CDR3 is TGTGCCAGCAGCTTACTGATGGGACAGGGGAACAATGAGCAGTTCTTC. Encoded protein: CASSLLMGQGNNEQFF.

This clone was picked up a small number of times. Germline is not matched at one junction end, which may reflect a read error. This chain uses TRBV7-2 with TRBJ2-5; TRBD2 matches 9 bases. Germline V gene sequence: CDR1 SGHTA, CDR2 FQGNSA. This CDR3 has 14 residues. The CDR3 coding sequence is TGTGCCAGCAGCTTTAGCGGGAGCTCCTACGAGCAGGACTTC. Its translation is CASSFSGSSYEQDF.

On this clone itself: A far larger clone is only one base removed, so a read error is likely. This chain connects TRBV5-1 to TRBJ2-2; the D gene is possibly TRBD2 (5 bases). The CDR3 runs 14 residues. Trimming took off 0 bases at V and 6 bases at J, with 9 bases between the two ends. Per the germline V gene, CDR1 is SGHRS and CDR2 is YFSETQ. The DNA of the CDR3 is TGCGCCAGCAGCTTGGCCGATAGCGCCGGGGAGCTGTTTTTT. Protein product: CASSLADSAGELFF.

The rearrangement uses TRBV5-8 and TRBJ2-2; TRBD2 is a possible D gene (5 bases). The CDR3 is 16 amino acids. V was clipped by 1 base and J by 8 bases, with 18 bases between them. Germline V gene lookup returns CDR1 SGHTS and CDR2 YDEGEE. This CDR3 is CASSLRRPQTIGELFF. CDR3 nucleotide sequence: TGTGCCAGCAGCTTGCGTAGGCCACAGACTATAGGGGAGCTGTTTTTT. The whole variable domain, filled in from reference TRBV5-8 and TRBJ2-2, reads EAGVTQSPTHLIKTRGQQATLRCSPISGHTSVYWYQQALGLGLQFLLWYDEGEERNRGNFPPRFSGRQFPNYSSELNVNALELEDSALYLCASSLRRPQTIGELFFGEGSRLTVL.

V gene TRBV21-1 combines with J gene TRBJ2-3; TRBD2, the table's D call, lacks a check against the DNA. TRBV21-1 is classified as a pseudogene. This CDR3 spans 15 amino acids. The CDR3 DNA follows: TGTGCCAGCAGCTATCCGGGACTAGCGGGACATACGCAGTATTTT. Its protein product is CASSYPGLAGHTQYF.

Many counts were recorded for this clone. The CDR3: CASSVEAGEVGELFF. The CDR3 DNA sequence: TGTGCCAGCAGTGTAGAAGCGGGAGAGGTCGGGGAGCTGTTTTTT. This rearrangement joins TRBV6-1 to TRBJ2-2; 8 bases agree with TRBD2. The CDR3 loop spans 15 amino acids. J gave up 7 bases and V 4 bases, and 8 bases lay outside the gene matches. CDR1 and CDR2 (germline): MNHNS, SASEGT.

This clone came up a few times. A clone one base away is much larger, so this may be a read error. This sample includes further DNA sequences coding for the same CDR3. The chain is built from TRBV29-1 and TRBJ1-1; TRBD1 is a possible D gene (5 bases). The CDR3 is made up of 15 amino acids. The germline V gene has CDR1 SQVTM and CDR2 ANQGSEA. Trimming pared 7 bases from V and 1 base from J, leaving 19 bases between. CDR3 sequence: CSADPPTRGNTEAFF. The CDR3 DNA reads TGCAGCGCCGATCCTCCTACAAGGGGGAACACTGAAGCTTTCTTT.

The chain couples TRBV7-2 to TRBJ2-2, with 12 bases matching TRBD2. Losses at the gene ends were 5 bases for V and 4 bases for J; bases not matched to a gene: 5. This CDR3 is 16 amino acids long. From germline, CDR1 is SGHTA and CDR2 FQGNSA. Written as DNA, the CDR3 is TGTGCCAGCAGCGTCGGGACTAGCGGGTTCACCGGGGAGCTGTTTTTT. Amino acids: CASSVGTSGFTGELFF.

Only one count was recorded for this clone. This chain uses TRBV30 with TRBJ2-2; perhaps TRBD2 as D (5 bases). This CDR3 has 13 amino acids. V lost 4 bases to trimming and J lost 4 bases, with 10 bases between them. The V gene's germline CDR1 is GTSNPN and CDR2 SVGIG (reference sequence). The CDR3 bases are TGTGCCTGGAAGAGGGCCAGCACCGGGGAGCTGTTTTTT. This translates into CAWKRASTGELFF.

This clone is a singleton in its sample. J is TRBJ1-5 and V is TRBV28, with a weak D call TRBD1 (5 bases). V lost 2 bases, J lost 0 bases, and 23 bases lay in between. Germline CDR1 reads MDHEN; CDR2 reads SYDVKM. This CDR3 has 20 residues. The CDR3 sequence: CASSLRPASREGYSNQPQHF. The CDR3 DNA follows: TGTGCCAGCAGTTTACGCCCGGCGAGCAGGGAGGGTTATAGCAATCAGCCCCAGCATTTT.

The rearrangement uses TRBV18 and TRBJ2-1; D is unresolved. Trimming removed 3 bases at V and 8 bases at J, with 14 bases between. Per germline, CDR1 KGHSH and CDR2 LQKENI. This CDR3 comprises 14 residues. Here the CDR3 reads CASSPPYKSDEQFF. CDR3 sequence (DNA): TGTGCCAGCTCACCCCCTTATAAGTCGGATGAGCAGTTCTTC.

A remark on this clone: A much more abundant neighbour one base away suggests this may be a read error. Other DNA sequences in this specimen translate into the identical CDR3. The rearrangement uses TRBV7-9 and TRBJ2-3, with no clear D. V was shortened by 1 base and J by 1 base, with 0 bases between the two germline ends. CDR3 length: 12 residues. Germline loops: CDR1 SEHNR, CDR2 FQNEAQ (reference sequence). The CDR3 is CASSLGTDTQYF. The CDR3 bases are TGTGCCAGCAGCTTAGGCACAGATACGCAGTATTTT.

This clone occurred once. This chain connects TRBV7-3 to TRBJ2-1; no clear D. This CDR3 has 12 amino acids. CDR1 and CDR2 from the germline V gene are SGHTA and FQGTGA. Trimming removed 5 bases from V and 10 bases from J, with 12 bases in between. The CDR3 DNA follows: TGTGCCAGCAGCGCGGCCTTGGGCGAGCAGTTCTTC. This translates into CASSAALGEQFF.

The rearrangement joins TRBV5-6 to TRBJ2-3, with 14 bases identical to TRBD2. The germline V gene has CDR1 SGHDT and CDR2 YYEEEE. Trimming cost V 3 bases and J 4 bases; bases outside gene matches: 4. The CDR3 sequence is 16 residues long. The CDR3: CASSYGGLAGADTQYF. CDR3 coding DNA: TGTGCCAGCAGCTACGGGGGACTAGCGGGAGCAGATACGCAGTATTTT. Supplemented by reference TRBV5-6 and TRBJ2-3, the full variable domain reads DAGVTQSPTHLIKTRGQQVTLRCSPKSGHDTVSWYQQALGQGPQFIFQYYEEEERQRGNFPDRFSGHQFPNYSSELNVNALLLGDSALYLCASSYGGLAGADTQYFGPGTRLTVL.

A few counts support this clone. J is TRBJ2-2 and V is TRBV30, with 9 nucleotides matching TRBD1. Germline lookup yields CDR1 GTSNPN and CDR2 SVGIG (reference sequence). There are 14 residues in the CDR3. Germline trimming cut 3 bases from V and 7 bases from J; bases unmatched to any gene: 6. CDR3 in DNA: TGTGCCTGGAGGAAACAGGGGGCGGTCGGGGAGCTGTTTTTT. Translated, it gives CAWRKQGAVGELFF.

The chain has TRBV5-8 and TRBJ2-7; D is perhaps TRBD1 (5 bases). CDR1 and CDR2 (germline): SGHTS, YDEGEE. Deletions cut 3 bases from V and 2 bases from J, with 12 bases between. CDR3 size: 14 residues. The CDR3 loop reads CASSWRRGTYEQYF. The CDR3, as DNA: TGTGCCAGCAGCTGGAGAAGGGGAACCTACGAGCAGTACTTC.

V usage is TRBV5-8 and J usage is TRBJ2-3; the match to TRBD2 covers 10 bases. The CDR3 spans 16 residues. Germline CDR1 and CDR2: SGHTS and YDEGEE. V was pared by 4 bases and J by 6 bases, with 11 bases of the junction left unmatched. Written as DNA, the CDR3 is TGTGCCAGCAGCGACAGGGGACTAGCGCCCACGGATACGCAGTATTTT. This sequence encodes CASSDRGLAPTDTQYF.

This CDR3 reads CASSVGYRNGQFF. Here the CDR3 DNA reads TGTGCCAGTAGCGTAGGGTATCGCAACGGGCAGTTCTTC. J is TRBJ2-1 and V is TRBV19; D uncertain. CDR1 is LNHDA and CDR2 is SQIVND in the germline V gene (reference sequence). The V end lost 6 bases, the J end lost 12 bases, and 18 bases lay between the germline ends. CDR3 length equals 13 residues.

Regarding this clone: The same CDR3 also results from other DNA sequences found in this sample. This chain uses TRBV6-1 with TRBJ2-1; TRBD2 aligns across 8 bases. The CDR3 consists of 14 residues. The V segment lost 7 bases and the J segment 4 bases; nucleotides outside the gene matches: 6. Germline CDR1 and CDR2: MNHNS and SASEGT. The chain's CDR3 is CASTLSGTYNEQFF. CDR3 nucleotide sequence: TGTGCCAGCACCCTTAGCGGGACATACAATGAGCAGTTCTTC.